The 17 T cell receptor beta chains listed next were all sequenced from one sample in a study of T cell repertoires in cytomegalovirus infection. Using its own MiXCR run on the reads, TCRdb lists one record per CDR3 protein. This table holds roughly 45,000 distinct CDR3 sequences, about 20% found once. The antigens for these receptors are not known. The specimen was PBMCs, sequenced either directly or after in vitro stimulation (not recorded which). The receptors here all came from a human donor in good health (CMV status not recorded). Some clones in this sample may be carry-over from other donors' samples.

V and J are TRBV6-1 and TRBJ1-3, with unresolved D. In germline, CDR1 is MNHNS, CDR2 SASEGT. V was clipped by 6 bases and J by 9 bases, with 12 bases between them. The CDR3 covers 12 residues. The CDR3 here is CASSLGVRTIYF. The DNA of the CDR3 is TGTGCCAGCAGCCTTGGGGTGCGCACCATATATTTT.

The V call is TRBV7-2, the J call TRBJ1-1; D is unresolved. The V end was cut by 3 bases, the J end by 1 base, with 12 bases between. CDR1 SGHTA and CDR2 FQGNSA come from the germline V gene. The CDR3 loop spans 15 amino acids. CDR3 bases: TGTGCCAGCAGCTTCAATCAGCTACCGAACACTGAAGCTTTCTTT. Encoded protein: CASSFNQLPNTEAFF.

The chain recombines TRBV7-2 with TRBJ2-6; no clear D. The germline V gene encodes CDR1 SGHTA and CDR2 FQGNSA. The CDR3 has 15 amino acids. The ends were cut back, 4 bases at V and 0 bases at J, with 7 bases in the middle. The CDR3 DNA sequence: TGTGCCAGCAGCTCCCAGCTCTCTGGGGCCAACGTCCTGACTTTC. It specifies CASSSQLSGANVLTF.

The CDR3: CASSFRQGMKSGANVLTF. As DNA, the CDR3 is TGTGCCAGCAGTTTTCGGCAGGGAATGAAGTCTGGGGCCAACGTCCTGACTTTC. This chain links TRBV28 with TRBJ2-6; TRBD1 is a possible D gene (5 bases). V lost 3 bases, J lost 1 base, and 16 bases lay in between. This CDR3 has 18 residues. The germline CDR1 and CDR2 sequences are MDHEN and SYDVKM.

This clonotype showed up many times. This sequence joins TRBV7-9 and TRBJ2-1; perhaps TRBD2 as D (5 bases). The CDR3 is 14 amino acids. V lost 5 bases to trimming and J lost 1 base, with 9 bases between them. Germline lookup yields CDR1 SEHNR and CDR2 FQNEAQ (reference sequence). The CDR3 DNA follows: TGTGCCAGCAGCCTCAGCGGATCCTACAATGAGCAGTTCTTC. Protein: CASSLSGSYNEQFF. Full variable domain (rest looked up from reference TRBV7-9 and TRBJ2-1): DTGVSQNPRHKITKRGQNVTFRCDPISEHNRLYWYRQTLGQGPEFLTYFQNEAQLEKSRLLSDRFSAERPKGSFSTLEIQRTEQGDSAMYLCASSLSGSYNEQFFGPGTRLTVL.

Sample share makes this clonotype medium-sized. The chain recombines TRBV7-6 with TRBJ1-1; D uncertain. V lost 3 bases and J 1 base, leaving 12 bases between the germline ends. The CDR3 is 15 residues long. Germline V gene sequence: CDR1 SGHVS, CDR2 FNYEAQ. The CDR3 sequence is CASSLEMGANTEAFF. DNA of the CDR3: TGTGCCAGCAGCTTGGAGATGGGAGCGAACACTGAAGCTTTCTTT. The full variable domain, in which reference TRBV7-6 and TRBJ1-1 provide the parts outside the CDR3, is GAGVSQSPRYKVTKRGQDVALRCDPISGHVSLYWYRQALGQGPEFLTYFNYEAQQDKSGLPNDRFSAERPEGSISTLTIQRTEQRDSAMYRCASSLEMGANTEAFFGQGTRLTVV.

This clonotype has a handful of counts. This chain connects TRBV6-1 to TRBJ1-4, with a possible D match to TRBD1 (5 bases). The CDR3 totals 14 residues. Germline values: CDR1 MNHNS, CDR2 SASEGT. V was cut by 6 bases and J by 6 bases, with 14 bases left in between. Written as DNA, the CDR3 is TGTGCCAGCAGATCGGGGACGGGTCATGAAAAACTGTTTTTT. Amino acid sequence: CASRSGTGHEKLFF.

This clonotype occurred many times. A junction boundary mismatches the germline segment, possibly from a read error. The chain has TRBV12-3 or TRBV12-4 and TRBJ2-7, with TRBD2 identical over 11 bases. This CDR3 spans 13 amino acids. CDR3 region: CASSPTSGGTLHF. DNA for the CDR3: TGTGCCAGCAGTCCTACTAGCGGGGGTACATTGCACTTC.

The V and J genes are TRBV20-1 and TRBJ2-3; a possible D gene is TRBD2 (5 bases). The CDR3 covers 16 residues. Trimming shortened V by 0 bases and J by 0 bases, and 13 bases separated the two germline ends. In germline, CDR1 is DFQATT, CDR2 SNEGSKA (reference sequence). DNA of the CDR3: TGCAGTGCTAGAGATGAGCGGATCCTTAGCACAGATACGCAGTATTTT. Amino acid sequence: CSARDERILSTDTQYF.

The chain couples TRBV6-1 to TRBJ1-5; 8 positions agree with TRBD1. The germline V gene encodes CDR1 MNHNS and CDR2 SASEGT. CDR3 length: 14 amino acids. The V segment lost 6 bases and the J segment 4 bases; nucleotides outside the gene matches: 5. CDR3 nucleotide sequence: TGTGCCAGCAGGACAGGGGTTAGTAATCAGCCCCAGCATTTT. Translated, it gives CASRTGVSNQPQHF.

This clonotype was counted many times. V usage is TRBV5-5 and J usage is TRBJ1-2; D not certain. This CDR3 is built from 16 residues. V gave up 4 bases and J gave up 4 bases, with 20 bases separating them. The V gene's germline CDR1 is SGHKS and CDR2 YYEKEE (reference sequence). The CDR3 loop reads CASSPTPGLAAYGYTF. CDR3 DNA: TGTGCCAGCAGCCCAACACCAGGTCTCGCGGCCTATGGCTACACCTTC.

This chain uses TRBV12-3 or TRBV12-4 with TRBJ2-1; 9 nucleotides line up with TRBD2. With 5 bases clipped from V and 1 base from J, the junction kept 3 bases outside the gene matches. There are 15 residues in the CDR3. In nucleotides, the CDR3 is TGTGCCAGCAGTCGTAGCGGGAGTTCCTACAATGAGCAGTTCTTC. Translating gives CASSRSGSSYNEQFF.

This clonotype came up many times. The chain combines TRBV7-8 with TRBJ1-1, with 7 bases identical to TRBD1. CDR1 and CDR2 (germline): SGHVS, FQNEAQ. This CDR3 has 15 residues. Trimming at V came to 1 base and at J to 5 bases, leaving 7 bases not matched to a gene. The CDR3 bases are TGTGCCAGCAGCTTAGGTAACAGGGGCTGGACTGAAGCTTTCTTT. Residues: CASSLGNRGWTEAFF.

This clonotype was seen ten or more times. The chain carries TRBV2 and TRBJ1-2, with D perhaps TRBD1 (5 bases). Trimming shortened V by 2 bases and J by 3 bases, and 16 bases separated the two germline ends. Germline V gives CDR1 SNHLY, CDR2 FYNNEI. The CDR3 length is 16 residues. The CDR3 protein is CASSETGRDGYYGYTF. CDR3 nucleotides: TGTGCCAGCAGTGAAACAGGCAGGGACGGATACTATGGCTACACCTTC.

The rearrangement links TRBV19 to TRBJ1-5; no firm D call. Deletions cut 7 bases from V and 6 bases from J, with 10 bases between. The CDR3 runs 12 residues. In germline, CDR1 is LNHDA, CDR2 SQIVND (reference sequence). CDR3 sequence reads: CASNDGRQPQHF. The CDR3 DNA is TGTGCCAGTAACGACGGTCGTCAGCCCCAGCATTTT.

This clonotype was found many times. The chain carries TRBV7-2 and TRBJ1-2; 8 nucleotides line up with TRBD1. Germline values: CDR1 SGHTA, CDR2 FQGNSA. The CDR3 is 13 amino acids. Unmatched junction bases numbered 2, after V lost 2 bases and J lost 6 bases. The CDR3 DNA reads TGTGCCAGCAGCTTAAGACAGGGGAATGGCTACACCTTC. Protein product: CASSLRQGNGYTF.

This clonotype was observed at least ten times. The chain employs TRBV7-2 and TRBJ2-5, with D uncertain. This CDR3 spans 11 amino acids. Trimming removed 2 bases at V and 4 bases at J, with 2 bases between. CDR1 is SGHTA and CDR2 is FQGNSA in the germline V gene. The CDR3 DNA reads TGTGCCAGCAGCTTATCAGAGACCCAGTACTTC. Its translation is CASSLSETQYF.